These T cell receptor beta chains were read from a single sample in a study of technical replicates of blood from a handful of donors. Assay used: immunoSEQ multiplex PCR; TCRdb lists only in-frame clones, some missing. The sample shows about 79,000 clones, about nine tenths of them seen only once. The source material was T cells isolated from PBMCs. The receptors here all came from a human donor in good health. Some clones in this sample may be carry-over from other donors' samples. The CDR3 runs from the conserved cysteine through the conserved F or W. A D gene is named only where the DNA matches it firmly. A row's size may be missing; if present it is once, few, many or a size class.

>.|TRBJ1-2|TRBV5-6|.|14
CASSLLQSNYGYTF
TGTGCCAGCAGCTTGTTACAGTCGAACTATGGCTACACCTTC
>.|TRBJ1-2|TRBV6-5|.|11
CASSPGYGYTF
TGTGCCAGCAGCCCAGGGTATGGCTACACCTTC
>.|TRBJ2-1|TRBV10-3|.|12
CAISESNYEQFF
TGTGCCATCAGTGAGTCGAACTACGAGCAGTTCTTC
>.|TRBJ2-5|TRBV2|TRBD1|14
CASRRTGEGETQYF
TGTGCCAGCAGAAGGACAGGGGAGGGGGAGACCCAGTACTTC
>.|TRBJ2-5|TRBV14|TRBD2|14
CASSQGREVETQYF
TGTGCCAGCAGCCAAGGGCGGGAGGTTGAGACCCAGTACTTC
>.|TRBJ2-1|TRBV29-1|TRBD2|13
CSVGSSGGRAQFF
TGCAGCGTTGGCTCTAGCGGAGGGCGTGCGCAGTTCTTC
>.|TRBJ2-7|TRBV21-1|.|17
CASSNLTSGIHNYEQYF
TGTGCCAGCAGCAACCTGACTAGCGGTATTCACAACTACGAGCAGTACTTC
>.|TRBJ2-7|TRBV5-4|TRBD1|14
CASSYGQDTYEQYF
TGTGCCAGCAGCTATGGACAGGATACCTACGAGCAGTACTTC
>.|TRBJ2-7|TRBV7-3|TRBD2|15
CASSLGLAGPGEQYF
TGTGCCAGCAGCTTAGGACTAGCGGGGCCAGGCGAGCAGTACTTC
>.|TRBJ1-1|TRBV29-1|TRBD1|14
CSVENAGTGGMSFF
TGCAGCGTTGAAAATGCTGGGACAGGAGGTATGTCTTTCTTT
>.|TRBJ2-7|TRBV5-1|TRBD2|15
CASSFYKASGGERYF
TGCGCCAGCAGCTTTTATAAGGCTAGCGGAGGTGAACGGTACTTC
>.|TRBJ2-7|TRBV15|TRBD2|17
CATSRVLAGFIPGEQYF
TGTGCCACCAGCAGAGTACTAGCGGGATTTATCCCCGGGGAGCAGTACTTC
>.|TRBJ2-5|TRBV7-2|.|14
CASIILRKKETQYF
TGTGCCAGCATCATACTACGCAAAAAAGAGACCCAGTACTTC
>.|TRBJ2-6|TRBV15|.|15
CATRGQGSGANVLTF
TGTGCCACCAGGGGGCAGGGGTCAGGGGCCAACGTCCTGACTTTC
>few|TRBJ1-5|TRBV28|.|16
CASSLLAPHSNQPQHF
TGTGCCAGCAGTTTATTGGCACCGCATAGCAATCAGCCCCAGCATTTT
>.|TRBJ2-5|TRBV27|TRBD1|16
CASSLFPLGGGETQYF
TGTGCCAGCAGTTTATTCCCCCTAGGGGGCGGGGAGACCCAGTACTTC
>once|TRBJ2-5|TRBV19|.|12
CATRVGGGTQYF
TGTGCCACCCGGGTGGGCGGAGGGACCCAGTACTTC
>.|TRBJ2-7|TRBV9|.|13
CASSRGGGWEQYF
TGTGCCAGCAGCCGGGGCGGGGGCTGGGAGCAGTACTTC
>.|TRBJ1-5|TRBV27|.|14
CASRLTGSHQPQHF
TGTGCCAGCAGGCTAACAGGGAGTCATCAGCCCCAGCATTTT
>.|TRBJ2-3|TRBV6-4|.|14
CASRASGTADTQYF
TGTGCCAGCAGGGCCAGCGGTACGGCGGATACGCAGTATTTT
>.|TRBJ2-1|TRBV9|.|15
CASSSGTQRVDEQFF
TGTGCCAGCAGCTCCGGGACTCAGAGGGTCGATGAGCAGTTCTTC
>once|TRBJ2-1|TRBV5-1|TRBD1|14
CASSNDRGGDEQFF
TGCGCCAGCAGTAACGACAGGGGTGGGGATGAGCAGTTCTTC
>.|TRBJ1-1|TRBV11-2|TRBD1|14
CASSTGTGDTEAFF
TGTGCCAGCAGCACCGGGACAGGGGACACTGAAGCTTTCTTT
>.|TRBJ1-3|TRBV25-1|TRBD1|17
CASRGAPGQSSGNTIYF
TGTGCCAGCAGGGGAGCGCCGGGACAGAGCTCTGGAAACACCATATATTTT
>once|TRBJ2-3|TRBV28|TRBD1|18
CASSTPGQPSSRTDTQYF
TGTGCCAGCAGTACCCCGGGACAGCCCTCATCCCGCACAGATACGCAGTATTTT
>.|TRBJ1-5|TRBV27|.|15
CASSLSPGGNQPQHF
TGTGCCAGCAGTTTGTCTCCAGGGGGCAATCAGCCCCAGCATTTT
>.|TRBJ2-3|TRBV15|.|14
CATSRGGFTDTQYF
TGTGCCACCAGCAGAGGAGGGTTCACAGATACGCAGTATTTT
>few|TRBJ1-4|TRBV30|TRBD1|17
CAWSPSNGLGGSEKLFF
TGTGCCTGGAGCCCTTCTAATGGGCTAGGGGGCAGTGAAAAACTGTTTTTT
>.|TRBJ2-1|TRBV11-1|TRBD1|13
CASSPERQGAEFF
TGTGCCAGCAGCCCAGAGAGACAGGGGGCTGAGTTCTTC
>.|TRBJ2-1|TRBV5-1|TRBD2|16
CASSRLAGETYNEQFF
TGCGCCAGCAGCAGACTAGCGGGAGAAACCTACAATGAGCAGTTCTTC
>.|TRBJ2-7|TRBV7-9|TRBD2|14
CASSFSSGSNEQYF
TGTGCCAGCAGCTTCTCTAGCGGGAGCAACGAGCAGTACTTC
>.|TRBJ2-1|TRBV9|TRBD2|15
CASSTSSGSYNEQFF
TGTGCCAGCAGCACCTCTAGCGGCTCCTACAATGAGCAGTTCTTC
>.|TRBJ2-5|TRBV7-6|TRBD2|15
CASSLDPGGQETQYF
TGTGCCAGCAGCTTAGACCCGGGAGGCCAAGAGACCCAGTACTTC
>.|TRBJ2-2|TRBV6-6|TRBD2|13
CASSHGGIGELFF
TGTGCCAGCAGCCACGGGGGGATCGGGGAGCTGTTTTTT
>.|TRBJ2-1|TRBV6-5|.|14
CASSYRLGRGEQFF
TGTGCCAGCAGTTACAGACTAGGACGAGGTGAGCAGTTCTTC
>.|TRBJ2-7|TRBV6-1|.|11
CASSYNYEQYF
TGTGCCAGCAGTTACAACTACGAGCAGTACTTC
>.|TRBJ1-4|TRBV5-6|TRBD1|16
CASSVGQGKTNEKLFF
TGTGCCAGCAGCGTGGGACAGGGAAAAACTAATGAAAAACTGTTTTTT
>once|TRBJ2-3|TRBV9|.|15
CASSVASALTDTQYF
TGTGCCAGCAGCGTAGCTAGCGCACTCACAGATACGCAGTATTTT
>.|TRBJ2-3|TRBV5-1|.|13
CASRGSGTDTQYF
TGCGCCAGCCGTGGGAGTGGCACAGATACGCAGTATTTT
>.|TRBJ2-7|TRBV11-1|.|14
CASSTRRDNYEQYF
TGTGCCAGCAGCACCCGGCGGGATAACTACGAGCAGTACTTC
>.|TRBJ2-5|TRBV5-8|TRBD1|16
CASSLTRTGVIETQYF
TGTGCCAGCAGCCTGACGCGGACAGGGGTTATTGAGACCCAGTACTTC
>few|TRBJ2-1|TRBV19|TRBD2|15
CASLALREGSNEQFF
TGTGCCAGTCTCGCCCTTCGGGAGGGAAGCAATGAGCAGTTCTTC
>.|TRBJ2-3|TRBV19|TRBD2|14
CASSIRSGGDTQYF
TGTGCCAGTAGTATACGTAGCGGGGGCGATACGCAGTATTTT
>once|TRBJ2-3|TRBV6-5|.|14
CASSFGGLADTQYF
TGTGCCAGCAGTTTTGGGGGCCTTGCAGATACGCAGTATTTT
>.|TRBJ2-1|TRBV27|.|12
CASSLYGNEQFF
TGTGCCAGCAGTTTATACGGTAATGAGCAGTTCTTC
>.|TRBJ2-7|TRBV6-4|.|11
CASSDGNRQYF
TGTGCCAGCAGTGACGGCAATCGGCAGTACTTC
>few|TRBJ2-7|TRBV6-4|.|14
CASSERGDVDEQYF
TGTGCCAGCAGTGAACGGGGAGATGTAGACGAGCAGTACTTC
>once|TRBJ1-5|TRBV6-1|TRBD1|17
CASSAKRDRVGNQPQHF
TGTGCCAGCAGTGCCAAGAGGGACAGGGTGGGCAATCAGCCCCAGCATTTT